This T cell receptor (beta chain) was sequenced in a study of blood T cell repertoires in COVID-19. Profiling relied on immunoSEQ multiplex PCR, and the TCRdb table lists in-frame clones only, not all of them. Of 150,000 to 200,000 clones in the sample, 82% were seen once. Germline CDR1 and CDR2: LNHDA and SQIVND (reference sequence). V gave up 3 bases and J gave up 5 bases, with 16 bases separating them. The CDR3 loop spans 15 amino acids. This clonotype originated in a woman between 70 and 85 years old with acute or convalescent COVID-19. The material sequenced was peripheral blood. The J gene is TRBJ1-2, the V gene TRBV19; D perhaps matches TRBD1 (5 bases). This CDR3 reads CASSIVQGRLYGYTF. CDR3 bases: TGTGCCAGTAGTATCGTGCAGGGCAGGTTGTATGGCTACACCTTC.